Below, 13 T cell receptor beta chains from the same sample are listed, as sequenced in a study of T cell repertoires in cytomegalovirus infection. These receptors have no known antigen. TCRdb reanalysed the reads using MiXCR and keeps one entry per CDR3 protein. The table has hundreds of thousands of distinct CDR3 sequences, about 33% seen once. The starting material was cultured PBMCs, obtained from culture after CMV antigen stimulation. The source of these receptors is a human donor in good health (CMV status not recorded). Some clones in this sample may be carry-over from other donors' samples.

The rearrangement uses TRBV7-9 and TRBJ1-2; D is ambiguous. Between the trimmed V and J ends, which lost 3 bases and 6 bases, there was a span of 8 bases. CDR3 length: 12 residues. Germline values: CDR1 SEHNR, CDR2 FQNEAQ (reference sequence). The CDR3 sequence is CASSFPLDGYTF. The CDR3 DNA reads TGTGCCAGCAGCTTTCCCCTAGATGGCTACACCTTC.

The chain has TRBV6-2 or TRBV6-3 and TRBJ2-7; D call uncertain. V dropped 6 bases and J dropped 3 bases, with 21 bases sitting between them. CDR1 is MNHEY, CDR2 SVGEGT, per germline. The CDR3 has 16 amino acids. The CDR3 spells CASSHSTRHVVYEQYV. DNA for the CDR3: TGTGCCAGCAGCCACTCAACTCGGCATGTAGTCTACGAGCAGTACGTC.

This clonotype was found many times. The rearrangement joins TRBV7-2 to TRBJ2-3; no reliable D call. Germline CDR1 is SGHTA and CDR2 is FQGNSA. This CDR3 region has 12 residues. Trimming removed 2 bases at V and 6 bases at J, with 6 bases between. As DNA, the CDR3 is TGTGCCAGCAGCTTACCCGAGGATACGCAGTATTTT. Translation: CASSLPEDTQYF.

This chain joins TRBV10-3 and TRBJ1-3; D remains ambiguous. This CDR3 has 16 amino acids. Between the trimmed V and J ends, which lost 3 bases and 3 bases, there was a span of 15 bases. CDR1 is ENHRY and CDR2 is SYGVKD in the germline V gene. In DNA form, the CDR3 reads TGTGCCATCAGTGATTGGACCGGAGCGGGTGGAAACACCATATATTTT. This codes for CAISDWTGAGGNTIYF.

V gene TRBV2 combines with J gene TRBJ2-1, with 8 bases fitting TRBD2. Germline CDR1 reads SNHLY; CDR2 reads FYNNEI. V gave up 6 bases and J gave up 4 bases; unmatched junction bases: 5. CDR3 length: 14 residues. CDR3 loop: CASSASGRYNEQFF. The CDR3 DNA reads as TGTGCCAGCAGCGCTAGCGGGCGGTACAATGAGCAGTTCTTC.

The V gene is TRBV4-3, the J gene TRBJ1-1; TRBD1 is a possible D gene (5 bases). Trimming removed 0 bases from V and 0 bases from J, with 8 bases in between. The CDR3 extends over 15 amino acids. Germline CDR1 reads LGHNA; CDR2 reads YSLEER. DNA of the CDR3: TGCGCCAGCAGCCAAGAAAGGGGATTGAACACTGAAGCTTTCTTT. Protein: CASSQERGLNTEAFF.

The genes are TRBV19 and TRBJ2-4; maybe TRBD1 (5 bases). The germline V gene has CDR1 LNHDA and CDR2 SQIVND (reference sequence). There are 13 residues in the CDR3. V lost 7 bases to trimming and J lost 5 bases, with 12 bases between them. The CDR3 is CASTPQGQNIQYF. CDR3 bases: TGTGCCAGTACCCCCCAGGGCCAAAACATTCAGTACTTC. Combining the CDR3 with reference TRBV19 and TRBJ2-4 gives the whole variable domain DGGITQSPKYLFRKEGQNVTLSCEQNLNHDAMYWYRQDPGQGLRLIYYSQIVNDFQKGDIAEGYSVSREKKESFPLTVTSAQKNPTAFYLCASTPQGQNIQYFGAGTRLSVL.

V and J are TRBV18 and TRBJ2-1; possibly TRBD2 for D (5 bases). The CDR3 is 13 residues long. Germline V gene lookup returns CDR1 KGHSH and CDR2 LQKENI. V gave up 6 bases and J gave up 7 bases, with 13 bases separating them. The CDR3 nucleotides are TGTGCCAGCTCTCAAGGACTGGGGAATGAGCAGTTCTTC. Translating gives CASSQGLGNEQFF.

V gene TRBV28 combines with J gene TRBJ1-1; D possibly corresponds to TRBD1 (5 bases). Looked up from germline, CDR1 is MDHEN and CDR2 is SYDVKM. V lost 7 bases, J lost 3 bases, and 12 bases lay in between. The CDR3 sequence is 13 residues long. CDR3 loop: CASTTGPHTEAFF. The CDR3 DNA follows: TGTGCCAGCACTACGGGACCACACACTGAAGCTTTCTTT.

The CDR3 sequence: CASSREGRAGYGYTF. The CDR3 nucleotides read TGTGCCAGCAGCCGGGAGGGCAGGGCGGGCTATGGCTACACCTTC. The gene calls are TRBV12-3 or TRBV12-4 and TRBJ1-2, with a tentative D call TRBD1 (5 bases). Trimming pared 6 bases from V and 4 bases from J, leaving 18 bases between. The CDR3 has 15 amino acids.

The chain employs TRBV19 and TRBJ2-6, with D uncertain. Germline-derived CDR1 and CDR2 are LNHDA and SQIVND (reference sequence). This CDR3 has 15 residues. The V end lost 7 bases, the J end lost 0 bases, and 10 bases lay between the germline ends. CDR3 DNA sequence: TGTGCCAGTAACCCCGCCCGCTCTGGGGCCAACGTCCTGACTTTC. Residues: CASNPARSGANVLTF.

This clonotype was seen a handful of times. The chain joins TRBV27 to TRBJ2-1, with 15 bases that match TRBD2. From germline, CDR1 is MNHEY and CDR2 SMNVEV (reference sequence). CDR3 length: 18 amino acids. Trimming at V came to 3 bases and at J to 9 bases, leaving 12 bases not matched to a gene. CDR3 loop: CASSFGLAGGHALGEQFF. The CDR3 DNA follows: TGTGCCAGCAGTTTCGGACTAGCGGGAGGGCATGCTCTCGGTGAGCAGTTCTTC.

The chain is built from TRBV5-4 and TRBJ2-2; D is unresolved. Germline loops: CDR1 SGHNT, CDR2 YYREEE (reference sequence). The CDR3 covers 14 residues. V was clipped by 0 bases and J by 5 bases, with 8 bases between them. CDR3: CASSLDMETGELFF. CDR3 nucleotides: TGTGCCAGCAGCTTGGATATGGAAACCGGGGAGCTGTTTTTT.